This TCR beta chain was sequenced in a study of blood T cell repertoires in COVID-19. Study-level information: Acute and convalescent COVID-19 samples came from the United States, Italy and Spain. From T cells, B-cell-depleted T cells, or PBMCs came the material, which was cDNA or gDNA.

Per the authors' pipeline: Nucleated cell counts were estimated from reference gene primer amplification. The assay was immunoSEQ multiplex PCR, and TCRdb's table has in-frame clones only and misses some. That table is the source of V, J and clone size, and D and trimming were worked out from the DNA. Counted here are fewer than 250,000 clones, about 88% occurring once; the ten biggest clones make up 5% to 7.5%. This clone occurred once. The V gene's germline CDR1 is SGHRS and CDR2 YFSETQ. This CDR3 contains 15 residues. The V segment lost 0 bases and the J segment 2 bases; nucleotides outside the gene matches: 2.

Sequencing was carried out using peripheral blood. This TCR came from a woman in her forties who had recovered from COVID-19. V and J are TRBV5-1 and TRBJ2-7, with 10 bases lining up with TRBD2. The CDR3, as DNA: TGCGCCAGCAGCTTGGTAGCGGGAGGAGCCTACGAGCAGTACTTC. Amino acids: CASSLVAGGAYEQYF.